A selection of T cell receptor beta chains follows, all from one sample in a study of tumor-infiltrating lymphocytes in primary liver carcinoma. Via MiXCR, TCRdb re-called the multiplex PCR reads, giving one row per CDR3 protein. Of 300,000 to 350,000 distinct CDR3 sequences detected, less than 70% appear once; the ten largest clones hold under 8.5%. Sequenced sample: peripheral blood. Receptors were obtained from a middle-aged man with primary liver carcinoma and hepatitis B virus infection. CDR3s include the opening cysteine and the closing phenylalanine or tryptophan. D genes are given only for firm matches. Expanded clones are given a class, and other clones once, few, many or no size at all.

-,TRBJ2-3,-,TRBV7-2,TGTGCCAGCAGCTTAGCGAGGCGGCCAATAGATACGCAGTATTTT,CASSLARRPIDTQYF
many,TRBJ2-7,TRBD2,TRBV6-2/TRBV6-3,TGTGCCAGCAGCATAGCGGGAGGGCTTCACGAGCAGTACTTC,CASSIAGGLHEQYF
few,TRBJ2-6,-,TRBV18,TGTGCCAGCTCACCGGAGATATCTGGGGCCAACGTCCTGACTTTC,CASSPEISGANVLTF
-,TRBJ2-5,-,TRBV12-3/TRBV12-4,TGTTCCAGCAGCTATCAAGAGACCCAGTACTTC,CSSSYQETQYF
many,TRBJ1-2,-,TRBV4-1,TGCGCCAGCAGCCAAAAAATTTTGGGGGCGGCTGGCTACACCTTC,CASSQKILGAAGYTF
-,TRBJ2-2,TRBD2,TRBV6-4,TGTGCCAGCAGTGTAGGGGCGGGAGCCGTCCCCGGGGAGCTGTTTTTT,CASSVGAGAVPGELFF
-,TRBJ2-1,TRBD2,TRBV11-1,TGTGGCAGTAGCCATACTAGCGACGATGAGCAGTTCTTC,CGSSHTSDDEQFF
-,TRBJ2-7,-,TRBV29-1,TGCAGCGCTACAGGGGGGGCCTCTTACGAGCAGCACTTC,CSATGGASYEQHF
-,TRBJ1-6,TRBD1,TRBV11-2,TGTACCAGCAGTTCAGTCCAGGGGGCAGGTTCACCCCTCCACTTT,CTSSSVQGAGSPLHF
many,TRBJ2-2,TRBD1,TRBV6-5,TGTGCCAGCAGTTACTGGGGAAGGGGGCCTAACACCGGGGAGCTGTTTTTT,CASSYWGRGPNTGELFF
-,TRBJ2-7,-,TRBV6-2/TRBV6-3,TGTGCCAGCAATCGGGGGACGAACGGCTACGAGCAGTACTTC,CASNRGTNGYEQYF
-,TRBJ2-1,TRBD2,TRBV11-2,TGTGCCAGCAGCTTAGAGGGACTATACGATGAGCAGTTCTTC,CASSLEGLYDEQFF
-,TRBJ2-3,-,TRBV20-1,TGCAGTGCTAGAGATGGTAGCGTACTTGAAGATACGCAGTATTTT,CSARDGSVLEDTQYF
-,TRBJ2-1,-,TRBV7-9,TGTGCCAGCAGCTTAGTTGTAGACACCTACAATGAGCAGTTCTTC,CASSLVVDTYNEQFF
once,TRBJ2-3,-,TRBV11-2,TGTGCCAGCAACTGGGGGATTGGCACAGATACACAGTATTTT,CASNWGIGTDTQYF
many,TRBJ2-1,-,TRBV29-1,TGCAGCGTTGAAAACCATAGTGATCCTGAGCAGTTCTTC,CSVENHSDPEQFF
-,TRBJ2-5,-,TRBV11-2,TGTGCCAGCAGCACTGAGATTGGGGAGACCCGGTACTTC,CASSTEIGETRYF
many,TRBJ2-2,-,TRBV10-3,TGTGCCATCAGTGAGTCGAATCGGGACACCGGGGAGCTGTTTTTT,CAISESNRDTGELFF
-,TRBJ1-2,TRBD1,TRBV28,TGTGCCAGCAGAACTGGGACAGCCTATGGCTACACCTTC,CASRTGTAYGYTF
many,TRBJ2-3,-,TRBV10-3,TGTGCCATCAGTGTACGGGACCTAGATACGCAGTATTTT,CAISVRDLDTQYF
-,TRBJ2-3,-,TRBV11-2,TGTCCCAGCAGCTTAGGGGTAGATACGCAGTATTTC,CPSSLGVDTQYF
-,TRBJ1-6,TRBD1,TRBV5-4,TGTGCCAGCAGCATACGACAGGGGGCGGGCGATAATTCACCCCTCCACTTT,CASSIRQGAGDNSPLHF
-,TRBJ2-7,-,TRBV6-2/TRBV6-3,TGTGCCAGCAGTTATCTCCAAAGGCGGCCAACCTACGAGCAGTATTTC,CASSYLQRRPTYEQYF
-,TRBJ2-5,TRBD1,TRBV14,TGTACCAGTAGCCCGAACCTCCCACAGGGGGCAAGGGAGACCCAGTACTTC,CTSSPNLPQGARETQYF
once,TRBJ2-2,-,TRBV7-9,TGTGCCAGCAGTTCCAGGGGTTTGGCCACCGGGGAGCTGTTATTT,CASSSRGLATGELLF
-,TRBJ2-4,-,TRBV10-3,TGCGCCATCAGTGGGTCGACGGGAAACATTCAGTACTTC,CAISGSTGNIQYF
-,TRBJ2-1,TRBD1,TRBV4-1,TGCGCCAGCAACCAAGGACAGGACAGATTGCAGTTCTTC,CASNQGQDRLQFF
-,TRBJ2-1,TRBD2,TRBV19,TGTGCCAGTAGGCTAGCGGGAGTCAATGAGCAGTTCTTC,CASRLAGVNEQFF
-,TRBJ1-5,-,TRBV12-3/TRBV12-4,TGTGCCAGCAGTTCCTCTGATCAGCGCCAGCATTTT,CASSSSDQRQHF
few,TRBJ2-4,-,TRBV28,TGTGCCAGCAGTGGGACTCAAGCTGGATACATTCAGTACTTC,CASSGTQAGYIQYF
-,TRBJ1-1,-,TRBV11-2,TGTGCCAGCAACCCCCACGTGGGGGCGGTTGAAATTGAAGCTTTCTTT,CASNPHVGAVEIEAFF
once,TRBJ1-2,-,TRBV11-2,TGTGCCAGCAGCCTAGGACGGGTGGGAGTCTATGGCTACATCTTC,CASSLGRVGVYGYIF
many,TRBJ2-5,TRBD1,TRBV6-5,TGTGCCAGCAGACCCGGGACAGGGGGTTTAATGGGAGAGACCCAGTACTTC,CASRPGTGGLMGETQYF
-,TRBJ2-3,-,TRBV6-2/TRBV6-3,TGTGCCAGCACTGACCAGTTTTTGGATACGCAATATTTT,CASTDQFLDTQYF
once,TRBJ2-1,-,TRBV29-1,TGCAGCGTTGAAGAACCGGGACATGGTCCGAACAGTGAGCAGTTCTTC,CSVEEPGHGPNSEQFF
-,TRBJ2-1,TRBD2,TRBV10-3,TGTGCCATCAGTGAGATTTCGCGGGAGCATTTCTTC,CAISEISREHFF
-,TRBJ2-2,-,TRBV11-1,TGTGCCAGCAGCTTAGCTAGATATACCGTGGAACTGTTTTTT,CASSLARYTVELFF
-,TRBJ2-5,TRBD2,TRBV4-3,TGCGCCAGCAGCCAAGGCTCCCTAGCGGGGCACGAGATCCAGTACTTC,CASSQGSLAGHEIQYF